This T cell receptor beta chain was sequenced for a study of blood T cell dynamics during melanoma immunotherapy. Sequenced by immunoSEQ multiplex PCR; TCRdb stores in-frame clones only, minus some. The top ten hold more than 8.5% of the sample, which has around 13,000 clones, 65% to 85% seen once. This clone came up a few times. The CDR3 length is 14 residues. V lost 2 bases, J lost 3 bases, and 11 bases lay in between. Germline CDR1 and CDR2: SGHTA and FQGNSA. Regarding time point: pre-treatment baseline. The material was blood, obtained from a patient treated with checkpoint blockade. This chain uses TRBV7-2 with TRBJ2-7; D is undetermined. The origin of this receptor is a human donor with melanoma. The CDR3: CASSLYGPYYEQYF. CDR3 nucleotide sequence: TGTGCCAGCAGCTTATATGGTCCATACTACGAGCAGTACTTC.